The T cell receptor (beta chain) under discussion was sequenced for a study of T cells in Graves' hyperthyroidism and ophthalmopathy. This clonotype was picked up many times. Its antigen is unidentified. Study outcomes and limitations: In the analysis, a 13 V-J model separated ophthalmopathy from stable hyperthyroidism. Blood shared most expanded thyroid clonotypes above 0.001.

Reasons for excluding patients were uncontrolled infection, other autoimmune disease, pregnancy or lactation. Clinical symptoms, serum thyroxine and TRAb, thyroid ultrasound and orbital computed tomography together formed the diagnostic basis. There were TCR beta CDR3 regions amplified from RNA transcripts. The HTBI primer set served for first-round RT-PCR of the TCR CDR3. Via MiXCR, TCRdb re-called the multiplex PCR reads, giving one row per CDR3 protein. The sample includes 280,000 or so distinct CDR3 sequences, over 12% seen only once; the top ten take 30%. The specimen was blood. The TCR originated in a woman aged 50 to 60 with Graves' hyperthyroidism that later progressed to Graves' ophthalmopathy.

CDR3 sequence (DNA): TGTGCCAGCAGCCAAGATTGGCTAGTATTCAATGAGCAGTTCTTC. Translation: CASSQDWLVFNEQFF. The chain uses TRBV3-1 and TRBJ2-1; D remains ambiguous. The germline V gene has CDR1 LGHDT and CDR2 YNNKEL (reference sequence). CDR3 size: 15 residues. Trimming removed 0 bases at V and 6 bases at J, with 12 bases between.